Here is one T cell receptor beta chain with its context. Its antigen is undetermined. The PCR was carried out with 60 Vbeta primers and 13 Jbeta primers. TCRdb's copy holds only in-frame clones and misses some; the assay was immunoSEQ multiplex PCR. The sample yields 200,000 to 250,000 clones, almost 80% seen once. Unrecorded immune exposure was likely among donors, who were nominally healthy when sampled. These data are taken from a study of cytomegalovirus exposure and HLA in healthy donors. Regarding the study as a whole: As was reported, the classifier diagnosed cytomegalovirus status with high specificity and sensitivity.

The source material was PBMCs. This receptor was taken from a man aged 18 to 30 in good health and CMV-seronegative.

The CDR3 nucleotides are TGTGCCAGCAGCTTGGCTTTAGACAATGAGCAGTTCTTC. Amino acid sequence: CASSLALDNEQFF. This rearrangement joins TRBV5-6 to TRBJ2-1; D is unclear. Germline V gene data show CDR1 as SGHDT and CDR2 as YYEEEE. This CDR3 contains 13 residues. V lost 0 bases, J lost 5 bases, and 6 bases lay in between.